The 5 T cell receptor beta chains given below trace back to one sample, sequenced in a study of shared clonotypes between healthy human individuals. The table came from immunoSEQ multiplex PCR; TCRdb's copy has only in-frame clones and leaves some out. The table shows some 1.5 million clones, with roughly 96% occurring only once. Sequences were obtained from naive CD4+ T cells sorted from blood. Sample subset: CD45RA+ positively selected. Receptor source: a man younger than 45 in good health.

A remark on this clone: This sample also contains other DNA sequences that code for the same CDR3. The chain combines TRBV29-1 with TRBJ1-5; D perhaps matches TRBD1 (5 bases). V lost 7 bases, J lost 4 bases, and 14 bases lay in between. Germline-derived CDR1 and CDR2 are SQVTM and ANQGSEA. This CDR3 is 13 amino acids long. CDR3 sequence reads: CSARDGGNQPQHF. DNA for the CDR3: TGCAGCGCCAGGGATGGGGGGAATCAGCCCCAGCATTTT.

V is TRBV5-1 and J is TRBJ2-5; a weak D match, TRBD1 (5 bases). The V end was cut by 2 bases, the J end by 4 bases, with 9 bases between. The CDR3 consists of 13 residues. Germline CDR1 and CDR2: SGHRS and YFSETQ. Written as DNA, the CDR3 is TGCGCCAGCAGCTTTGGGGCTGGAGAGACCCAGTACTTC. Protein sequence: CASSFGAGETQYF.

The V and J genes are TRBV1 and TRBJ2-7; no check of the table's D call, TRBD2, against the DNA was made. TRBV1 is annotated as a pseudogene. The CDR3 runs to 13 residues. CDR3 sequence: CTSSQGEAYEQYF. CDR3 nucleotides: TGCACCAGCAGCCAAGGGGAGGCCTACGAGCAGTACTTC.

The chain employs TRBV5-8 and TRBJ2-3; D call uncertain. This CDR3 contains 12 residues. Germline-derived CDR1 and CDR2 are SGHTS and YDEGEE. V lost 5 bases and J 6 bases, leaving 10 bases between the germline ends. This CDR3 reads CASRTVVDTQYF. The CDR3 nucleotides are TGTGCCAGCAGGACTGTTGTGGATACGCAGTATTTT.

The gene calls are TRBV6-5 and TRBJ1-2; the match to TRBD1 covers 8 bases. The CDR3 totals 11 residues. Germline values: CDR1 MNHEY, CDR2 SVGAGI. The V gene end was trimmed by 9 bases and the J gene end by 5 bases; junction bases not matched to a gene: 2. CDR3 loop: CASDRGYGYTF. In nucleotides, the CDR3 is TGTGCCAGTGACAGGGGTTATGGCTACACCTTC.